This is a list of T cell receptor beta chains from one sample in a study of shared T cell receptors in the human thymus. Sequencing was performed with immunoSEQ multiplex PCR; in TCRdb, only in-frame clones are kept and a portion is missing. The sample carries 700,000 to 750,000 clones, 70% to 90% recorded once. These data are also associated with another study on human thymus T cells.

Material for sequencing was thymocytes. These receptors came from a girl in the first two years of life with a congenital heart defect. The CDR3 runs from the conserved cysteine through the conserved F or W. The D gene is left open where the match is weak. The size field is filled for only some rows; it gives once, few, many or a size class.

TRBV5-1,NA,TRBJ2-2,NA,CASSRTVANTGELFF,TGCGCCAGCAGCCGGACTGTAGCGAACACCGGGGAGCTGTTTTTT
TRBV18,few,TRBJ2-7,NA,CASSWNRTDRLYEQYF,TGTGCCAGCTCATGGAACAGGACCGACCGCCTCTACGAGCAGTACTTC
TRBV6-5,NA,TRBJ1-2,NA,CASTTVGYGYTF,TGTGCCAGCACAACAGTTGGCTATGGCTACACCTTC
TRBV5-1,once,TRBJ2-7,NA,CASSLRFSGAYEQYF,TGCGCCAGCAGCTTGCGCTTCTCAGGGGCCTACGAGCAGTACTTC
TRBV6-1,NA,TRBJ1-1,TRBD1,CASSGRGQGNTEAFF,TGTGCCAGCAGTGGACGGGGACAGGGGAACACTGAAGCTTTCTTT
TRBV5-6,NA,TRBJ1-2,NA,CASSSSRTEGYAYTF,TGTGCCAGCAGCTCGAGCAGGACCGAGGGATACGCCTACACCTTC
TRBV7-9,NA,TRBJ1-1,TRBD1,CASSPMDRASPEAFF,TGTGCCAGCAGCCCCATGGACAGGGCGAGTCCTGAAGCTTTCTTT
TRBV4-1,NA,TRBJ1-5,NA,CASSQDGIWRNQPQHF,TGCGCCAGCAGCCAAGATGGTATCTGGCGCAATCAGCCCCAGCATTTT
TRBV5-1,NA,TRBJ2-3,TRBD2,CASSNRQRGEFTDTQYF,TGCGCCAGCAGCAACCGGCAGCGGGGGGAATTCACAGATACGCAGTATTTT
TRBV7-8,NA,TRBJ1-6,NA,CASSPRTVKRKSPLHF,TGTGCCAGCAGCCCCCGAACGGTCAAGAGAAAATCACCCCTCCACTTT
TRBV29-1,NA,TRBJ2-6,TRBD1,CSIGQGSSGANVLTF,TGCAGCATCGGACAGGGAAGCTCTGGGGCCAACGTCCTGACTTTC
TRBV11-2,NA,TRBJ2-1,NA,CASSLARTAYTGNEQFF,TGTGCCAGCAGCTTAGCCCGGACAGCTTACACGGGGAATGAGCAGTTCTTC
TRBV6-5,NA,TRBJ2-1,TRBD2,CASSAGTSHNEQFF,TGTGCCAGCAGTGCCGGGACTAGCCATAATGAGCAGTTCTTC
TRBV6-1,NA,TRBJ1-2,TRBD1,CASDYRGHGYTF,TGTGCCAGCGACTACAGGGGTCACGGCTACACCTTC
TRBV5-1,NA,TRBJ2-4,TRBD1,CASSLGQGGTRNIQYF,TGCGCCAGCAGCCTTGGACAGGGAGGAACTAGAAACATTCAGTACTTC
TRBV30,NA,TRBJ2-1,TRBD2,CAWSVKVRVWLAGGSVHHEQFF,TGTGCCTGGAGTGTAAAGGTTCGGGTTTGGCTAGCGGGGGGTTCGGTCCACCATGAGCAGTTCTTC
TRBV9,NA,TRBJ2-2,NA,CASSPRGGYTGELFF,TGTGCCAGCAGCCCAAGAGGGGGATACACCGGGGAGCTGTTTTTT
TRBV13,NA,TRBJ1-2,TRBD1,CASRRADRDDGYTF,TGTGCCAGCAGACGGGCGGACAGGGACGATGGCTACACCTTC
TRBV10-3,NA,TRBJ1-1,TRBD1,CAINRGGTEAFF,TGTGCCATAAACAGGGGTGGAACTGAAGCTTTCTTT
TRBV30,NA,TRBJ2-1,NA,CAWRKKAEVDNEQFF,TGTGCCTGGAGAAAGAAAGCGGAGGTAGACAATGAGCAGTTCTTC
TRBV13,NA,TRBJ2-7,TRBD2,CASSSGLTGGPDEQYF,TGTGCCAGCAGCTCCGGACTAACGGGGGGGCCAGACGAGCAGTACTTC